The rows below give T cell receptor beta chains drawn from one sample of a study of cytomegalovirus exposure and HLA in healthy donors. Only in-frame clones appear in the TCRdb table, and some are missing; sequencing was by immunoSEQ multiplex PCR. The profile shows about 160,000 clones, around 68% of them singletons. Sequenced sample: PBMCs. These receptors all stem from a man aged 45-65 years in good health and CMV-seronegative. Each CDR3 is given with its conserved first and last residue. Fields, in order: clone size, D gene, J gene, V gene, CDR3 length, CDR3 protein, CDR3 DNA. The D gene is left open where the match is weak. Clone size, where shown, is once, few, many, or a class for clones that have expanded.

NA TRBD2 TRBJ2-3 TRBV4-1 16 CASSQEWLAGEDTQYF TGCGCCAGCAGCCAAGAATGGTTAGCGGGGGAGGATACGCAGTATTTT
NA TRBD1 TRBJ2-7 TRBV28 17 CASSTLLGTGSSYEQYF TGTGCCAGCAGTACCCTCCTCGGGACAGGGAGCTCCTACGAGCAGTACTTC
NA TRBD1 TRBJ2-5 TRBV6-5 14 CASSRAGGQETQYF TGTGCCAGCAGCCGCGCAGGGGGCCAAGAGACCCAGTACTTC
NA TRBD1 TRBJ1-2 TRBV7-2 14 CASSLDGQGDGYTF TGTGCCAGCAGCTTAGACGGACAGGGGGATGGCTACACCTTC
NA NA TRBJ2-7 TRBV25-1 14 CASSQPGQAYEQYF TGTGCCAGCAGTCAACCGGGACAAGCCTACGAGCAGTACTTC
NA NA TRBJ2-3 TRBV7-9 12 CASSFQADTQYF TGTGCCAGCAGCTTTCAGGCAGATACGCAGTATTTT
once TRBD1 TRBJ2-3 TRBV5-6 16 CASSRGTGTITDTQYF TGTGCCAGCAGCCGGGGGACAGGTACAATCACAGATACGCAGTATTTT
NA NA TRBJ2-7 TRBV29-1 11 CSARQVNEQYF TGCAGCGCCCGACAGGTAAACGAGCAGTACTTC
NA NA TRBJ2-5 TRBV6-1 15 CASSEGVAGWETQYF TGTGCCAGCAGTGAAGGGGTGGCAGGGTGGGAGACCCAGTACTTC
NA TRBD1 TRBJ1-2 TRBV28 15 CASSLREQGAGGYTF TGTGCCAGCAGTTTACGGGAACAGGGGGCAGGTGGCTACACCTTC
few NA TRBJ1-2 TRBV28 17 CASSLDRKGQSNYGYTF TGTGCCAGCAGTTTAGACAGAAAAGGCCAAAGTAACTATGGCTACACCTTC
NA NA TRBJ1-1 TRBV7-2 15 CASSSQTGRQSEAFF TGTGCCAGCAGCTCCCAAACAGGGCGTCAATCTGAAGCTTTCTTT
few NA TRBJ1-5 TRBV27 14 CASSITGRDQPQHF TGTGCCAGCAGTATTACAGGGAGGGATCAGCCCCAGCATTTT
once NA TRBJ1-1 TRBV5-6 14 CASSPRTVWTEAFF TGTGCCAGCAGCCCGAGGACAGTTTGGACTGAAGCTTTCTTT
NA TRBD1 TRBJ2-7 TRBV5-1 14 CASSLAGQAYEQYF TGCGCCAGCAGCTTGGCGGGACAGGCCTACGAGCAGTACTTC
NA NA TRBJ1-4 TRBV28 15 CASSEGGVVNEKLFF TGTGCCAGCAGCGAGGGGGGGGTTGTTAATGAAAAACTGTTTTTT
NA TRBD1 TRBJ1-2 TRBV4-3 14 CASSRQQGDYGYTF TGCGCCAGCAGCCGTCAGCAGGGGGACTATGGCTACACCTTC
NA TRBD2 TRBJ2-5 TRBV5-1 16 CAGRTSGGAYQETQYF TGCGCCGGCAGGACTAGCGGGGGGGCATACCAAGAGACCCAGTACTTC
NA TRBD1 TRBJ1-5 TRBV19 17 CASSILPGTGNNQPQHF TGTGCCAGTAGTATCCTCCCCGGGACAGGGAACAATCAGCCCCAGCATTTT
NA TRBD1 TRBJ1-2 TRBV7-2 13 CASSPGGTYGYTF TGTGCCAGCAGCCCAGGGGGCACCTATGGCTACACCTTC
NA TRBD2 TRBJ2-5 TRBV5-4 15 CASTGRASGEETQYF TGTGCCAGCACGGGGCGCGCTAGCGGGGAAGAGACCCAGTACTTC
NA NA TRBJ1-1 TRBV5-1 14 CASSLELLNTEAFF TGCGCCAGCAGCTTAGAGCTTCTGAACACTGAAGCTTTCTTT
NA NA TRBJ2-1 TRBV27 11 CASRYGAEQFF TGTGCCAGCAGATATGGGGCTGAGCAGTTCTTC
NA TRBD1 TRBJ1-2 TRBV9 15 CASSASGQGSYGYTF TGTGCCAGCAGCGCCTCAGGACAGGGGAGCTATGGCTACACCTTC
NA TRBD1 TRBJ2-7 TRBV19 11 CASRGGNEQYF TGTGCCAGTCGAGGGGGCAACGAGCAGTACTTC
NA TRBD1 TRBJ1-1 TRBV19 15 CASSIDLTGDTEAFF TGTGCCAGTAGTATAGATTTGACAGGGGACACTGAAGCTTTCTTT
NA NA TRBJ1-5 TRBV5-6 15 CASSLAYKPGQPQHF TGTGCCAGCAGCTTGGCATATAAACCGGGTCAGCCCCAGCATTTT
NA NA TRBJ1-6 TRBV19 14 CASRPGQNNSPLHF TGTGCCAGTAGACCTGGACAGAATAATTCACCCCTCCACTTT
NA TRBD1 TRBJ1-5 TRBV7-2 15 CASSLGGTGNQPQHF TGTGCCAGCAGCTTAGGAGGGACAGGCAATCAGCCCCAGCATTTT
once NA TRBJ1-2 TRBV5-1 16 CASSFGQGKVNYGYTF TGCGCCAGCAGCTTTGGGCAGGGGAAAGTTAACTATGGCTACACCTTC
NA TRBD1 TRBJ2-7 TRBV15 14 CATSRTGDFYEQYF TGTGCCACCAGCCGGACAGGGGATTTCTACGAGCAGTACTTC
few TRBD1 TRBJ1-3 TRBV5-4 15 CASSLSGQAGNTIYF TGTGCCAGCAGCTTGTCCGGACAGGCTGGAAACACCATATATTTT
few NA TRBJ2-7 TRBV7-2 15 CASSLEQVFTYEQYF TGTGCCAGCAGCTTAGAACAGGTTTTCACCTACGAGCAGTACTTC
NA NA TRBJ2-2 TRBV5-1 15 CASSFTAGITGELFF TGCGCCAGCAGCTTTACGGCGGGGATCACCGGGGAGCTGTTTTTT
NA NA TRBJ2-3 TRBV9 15 CASSVGGYSTDTQYF TGTGCCAGCAGCGTAGGGGGCTACAGCACAGATACGCAGTATTTT
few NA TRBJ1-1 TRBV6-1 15 CASSAQEQLNTEAFF TGTGCCAGCAGTGCCCAGGAACAGCTAAACACTGAAGCTTTCTTT
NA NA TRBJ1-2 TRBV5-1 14 CASSLAGEGYGYTF TGCGCCAGCAGCTTGGCGGGGGAGGGCTATGGCTACACCTTC
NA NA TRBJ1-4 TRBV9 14 CASSVSPRGEKLFF TGTGCCAGCAGCGTATCCCCGAGGGGGGAAAAACTGTTTTTT
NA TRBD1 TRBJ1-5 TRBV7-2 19 CASSLWQRMRTGINQPQHF TGTGCCAGCAGCTTATGGCAGAGGATGAGGACAGGGATCAATCAGCCCCAGCATTTT
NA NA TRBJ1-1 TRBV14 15 CASSQEMAVNTEAFF TGTGCCAGCAGCCAAGAGATGGCGGTGAACACTGAAGCTTTCTTT